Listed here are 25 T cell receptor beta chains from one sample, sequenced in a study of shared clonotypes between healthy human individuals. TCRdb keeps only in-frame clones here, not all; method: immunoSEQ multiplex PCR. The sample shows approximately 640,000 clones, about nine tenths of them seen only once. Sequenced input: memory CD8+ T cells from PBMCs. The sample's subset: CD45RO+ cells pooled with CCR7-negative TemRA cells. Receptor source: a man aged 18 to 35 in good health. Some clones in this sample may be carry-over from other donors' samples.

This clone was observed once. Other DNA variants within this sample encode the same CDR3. The CDR3 loop reads CASSLSGRTYNEQFF. In DNA, the CDR3 is TGTGCCAGCAGTTTGTCGGGACGTACCTACAATGAGCAGTTCTTC. V gene TRBV27 combines with J gene TRBJ2-1; D possibly uses TRBD1 or TRBD2 (5 bases each). Trimming removed 3 bases from V and 2 bases from J, with 11 bases in between. The V gene's germline CDR1 is MNHEY and CDR2 SMNVEV (reference sequence). CDR3 length equals 15 residues.

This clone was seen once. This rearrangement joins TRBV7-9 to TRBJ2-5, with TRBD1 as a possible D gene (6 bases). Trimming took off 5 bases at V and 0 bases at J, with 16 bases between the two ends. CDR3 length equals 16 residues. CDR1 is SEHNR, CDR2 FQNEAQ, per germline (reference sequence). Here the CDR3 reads CASSPPDRGHQETQYF. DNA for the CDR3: TGTGCCAGCAGCCCCCCGGACAGAGGGCACCAAGAGACCCAGTACTTC.

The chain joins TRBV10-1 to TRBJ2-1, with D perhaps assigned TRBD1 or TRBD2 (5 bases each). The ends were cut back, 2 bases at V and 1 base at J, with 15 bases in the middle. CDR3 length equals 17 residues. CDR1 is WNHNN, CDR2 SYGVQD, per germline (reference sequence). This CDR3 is CASSEGTGTESYNEQFF. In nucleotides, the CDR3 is TGCGCCAGCAGTGAGGGAACCGGGACGGAATCCTACAATGAGCAGTTCTTC.

The CDR3 sequence is CARSADRASNQPQHF. DNA of the CDR3: TGTGCCAGAAGCGCGGACAGGGCCAGCAATCAGCCCCAGCATTTT. The chain is built from TRBV5-3 and TRBJ1-5, with TRBD1 matching 8 bases. TRBV5-3 falls under the ORF class, with uncertain function. V lost 4 bases, J lost 1 base, and 4 bases stayed unmatched. The CDR3 consists of 15 residues.

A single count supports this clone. The CDR3 loop reads CASSDGLLYEQYF. The CDR3 DNA is TGCGCCAGCAGTGACGGACTCCTCTACGAGCAGTACTTC. V usage is TRBV10-2 and J usage is TRBJ2-7, with a possible D match to TRBD2 (5 bases). Germline CDR1 and CDR2: WSHSY and SAAADI. This CDR3 contains 13 residues. V gave up 3 bases and J gave up 3 bases, with 9 bases separating them.

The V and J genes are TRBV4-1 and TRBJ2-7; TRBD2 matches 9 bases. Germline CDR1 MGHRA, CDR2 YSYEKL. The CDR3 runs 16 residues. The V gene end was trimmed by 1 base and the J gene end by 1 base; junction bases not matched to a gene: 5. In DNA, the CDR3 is TGCGCCAGCAGCCAAGGGTCGACTAGCGGATCCTACGAGCAGTACTTC. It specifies CASSQGSTSGSYEQYF.

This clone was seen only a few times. The CDR3 loop is CASSGGQGRQETQYF. In nucleotides, the CDR3 is TGTGCCAGCAGTGGTGGCCAGGGGAGGCAAGAGACCCAGTACTTC. This chain links TRBV2 with TRBJ2-5; D could derive from TRBD1 or TRBD2 (6 bases each). CDR3 length: 15 amino acids. The V end lost 4 bases, the J end lost 2 bases, and 14 bases lay between the germline ends. The V gene's germline CDR1 is SNHLY and CDR2 FYNNEI. Based on the CDR3 plus reference TRBV2 and TRBJ2-5, the full variable domain is EPEVTQTPSHQVTQMGQEVILRCVPISNHLYFYWYRQILGQKVEFLVSFYNNEISEKSEIFDDQFSVERPDGSNFTLKIRSTKLEDSAMYFCASSGGQGRQETQYFGPGTRLLVL.

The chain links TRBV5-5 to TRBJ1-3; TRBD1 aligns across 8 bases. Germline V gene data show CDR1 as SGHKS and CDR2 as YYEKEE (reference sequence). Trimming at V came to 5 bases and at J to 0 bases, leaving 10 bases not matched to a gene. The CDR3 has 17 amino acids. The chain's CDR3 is CASSSLDRGNSGNTIYF. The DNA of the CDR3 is TGTGCCAGCAGTTCCCTCGACAGGGGCAACTCTGGAAACACCATATATTTT.

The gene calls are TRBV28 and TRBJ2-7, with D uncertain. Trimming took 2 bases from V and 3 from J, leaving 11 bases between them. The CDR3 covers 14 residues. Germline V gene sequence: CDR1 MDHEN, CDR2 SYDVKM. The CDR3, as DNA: TGTGCCAGCAGTTTAGACTCCACGGGCTACGAGCAGTACTTC. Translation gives CASSLDSTGYEQYF.

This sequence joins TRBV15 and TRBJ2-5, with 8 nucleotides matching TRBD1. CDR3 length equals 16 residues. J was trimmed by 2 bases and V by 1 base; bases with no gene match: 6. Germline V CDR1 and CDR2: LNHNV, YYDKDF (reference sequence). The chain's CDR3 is CATSRVVDRGQETQYF. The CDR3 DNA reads TGTGCCACCAGCAGAGTGGTAGACAGGGGACAAGAGACCCAGTACTTC. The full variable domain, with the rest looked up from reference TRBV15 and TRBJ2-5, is DAMVIQNPRYQVTQFGKPVTLSCSQTLNHNVMYWYQQKSSQAPKLLFHYYDKDFNNEADTPDNFQSRRPNTSFCFLDIRSPGLGDTAMYLCATSRVVDRGQETQYFGPGTRLLVL.

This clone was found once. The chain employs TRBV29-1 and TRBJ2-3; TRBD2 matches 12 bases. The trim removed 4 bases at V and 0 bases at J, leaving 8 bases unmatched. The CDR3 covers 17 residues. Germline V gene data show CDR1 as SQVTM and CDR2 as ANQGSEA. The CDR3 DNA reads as TGCAGCGTTGTGGGGGGGACTAGCGGGCCTAGCACAGATACGCAGTATTTT. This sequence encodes CSVVGGTSGPSTDTQYF.

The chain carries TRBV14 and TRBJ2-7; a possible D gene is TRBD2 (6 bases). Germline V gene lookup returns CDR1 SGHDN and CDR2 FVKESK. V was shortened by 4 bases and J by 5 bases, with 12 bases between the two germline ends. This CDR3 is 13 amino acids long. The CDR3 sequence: CASSRDWGDEQYF. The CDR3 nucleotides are TGTGCCAGCAGCCGGGACTGGGGCGACGAGCAGTACTTC.

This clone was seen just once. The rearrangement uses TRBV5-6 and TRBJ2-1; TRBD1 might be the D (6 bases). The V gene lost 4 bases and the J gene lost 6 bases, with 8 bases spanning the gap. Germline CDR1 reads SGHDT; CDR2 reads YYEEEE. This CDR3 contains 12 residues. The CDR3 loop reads CASSETGNEQFF. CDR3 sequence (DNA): TGTGCCAGCAGCGAGACAGGCAATGAGCAGTTCTTC.

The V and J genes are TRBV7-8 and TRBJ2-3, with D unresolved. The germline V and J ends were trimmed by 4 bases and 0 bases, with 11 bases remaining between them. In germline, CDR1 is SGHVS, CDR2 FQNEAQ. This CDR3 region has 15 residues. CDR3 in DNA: TGTGCCAGCAGCTCCAAACCTGATAGCACAGATACGCAGTATTTT. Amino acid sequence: CASSSKPDSTDTQYF. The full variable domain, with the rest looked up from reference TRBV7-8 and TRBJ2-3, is GAGVSQSPRYKVAKRGQDVALRCDPISGHVSLFWYQQALGQGPEFLTYFQNEAQLDKSGLPSDRFFAERPEGSVSTLKIQRTQQEDSAVYLCASSSKPDSTDTQYFGPGTRLTVL.

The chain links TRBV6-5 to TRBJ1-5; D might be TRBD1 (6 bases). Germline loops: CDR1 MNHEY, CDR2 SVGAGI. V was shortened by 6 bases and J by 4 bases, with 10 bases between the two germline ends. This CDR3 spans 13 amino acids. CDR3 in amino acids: CASRDSLNQPQHF. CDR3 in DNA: TGTGCCAGCAGGGACAGCTTAAATCAGCCCCAGCATTTT.

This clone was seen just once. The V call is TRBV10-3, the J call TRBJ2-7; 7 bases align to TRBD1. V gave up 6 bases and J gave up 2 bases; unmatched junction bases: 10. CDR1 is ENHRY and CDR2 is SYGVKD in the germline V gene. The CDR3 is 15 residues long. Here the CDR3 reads CAIRTTGISTYEQYF. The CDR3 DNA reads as TGTGCCATCAGAACGACAGGGATTTCGACCTACGAGCAGTACTTC.

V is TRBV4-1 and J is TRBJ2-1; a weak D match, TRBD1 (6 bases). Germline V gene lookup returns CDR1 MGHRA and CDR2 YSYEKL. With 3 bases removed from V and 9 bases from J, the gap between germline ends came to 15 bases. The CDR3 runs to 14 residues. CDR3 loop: CASSHYTGSSEQFF. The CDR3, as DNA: TGCGCCAGCAGCCATTACACAGGGTCGTCTGAGCAGTTCTTC.

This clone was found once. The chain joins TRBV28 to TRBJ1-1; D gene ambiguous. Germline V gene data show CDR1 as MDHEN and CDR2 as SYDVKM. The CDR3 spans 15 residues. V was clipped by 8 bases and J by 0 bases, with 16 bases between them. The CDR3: CASGGTRTVNTEAFF. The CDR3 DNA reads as TGTGCCAGCGGAGGAACAAGGACGGTGAACACTGAAGCTTTCTTT.

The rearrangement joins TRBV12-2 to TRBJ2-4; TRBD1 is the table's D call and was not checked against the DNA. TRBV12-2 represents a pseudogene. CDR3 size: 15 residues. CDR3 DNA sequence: TGTGCAAGTCGCTTAGAGGGACAAGCCAAAAACATTCAGTACTTC. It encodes CASRLEGQAKNIQYF.

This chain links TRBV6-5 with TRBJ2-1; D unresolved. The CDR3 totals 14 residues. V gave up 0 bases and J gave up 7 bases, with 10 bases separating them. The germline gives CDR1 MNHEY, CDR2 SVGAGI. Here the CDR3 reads CASSYSLDSNEQFF. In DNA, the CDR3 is TGTGCCAGCAGTTACTCGCTTGACTCTAATGAGCAGTTCTTC.

The CDR3 loop is CASSYSGTGVYEQFF. The CDR3 DNA reads TGTGCCAGCAGTTACTCCGGGACAGGGGTCTATGAGCAGTTCTTC. The chain combines TRBV6-5 with TRBJ2-1; 10 positions match TRBD1. Germline values: CDR1 MNHEY, CDR2 SVGAGI. With V trimmed by 0 bases and J by 8 bases, 4 bases remained unmatched. The CDR3 is 15 amino acids.

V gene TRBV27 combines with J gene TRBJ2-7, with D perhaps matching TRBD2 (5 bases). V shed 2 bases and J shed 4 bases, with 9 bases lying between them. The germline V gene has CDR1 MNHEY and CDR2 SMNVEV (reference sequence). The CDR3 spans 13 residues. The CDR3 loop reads CASSLDYGYEQYF. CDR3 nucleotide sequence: TGTGCCAGCAGTTTAGACTATGGTTACGAGCAGTACTTC.

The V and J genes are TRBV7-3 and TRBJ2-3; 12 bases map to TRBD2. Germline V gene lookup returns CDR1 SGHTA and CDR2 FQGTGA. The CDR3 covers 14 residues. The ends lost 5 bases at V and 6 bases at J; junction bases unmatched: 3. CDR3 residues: CASSLGLAGDTQYF. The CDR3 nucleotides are TGTGCCAGCAGCCTTGGACTAGCGGGGGATACGCAGTATTTT.

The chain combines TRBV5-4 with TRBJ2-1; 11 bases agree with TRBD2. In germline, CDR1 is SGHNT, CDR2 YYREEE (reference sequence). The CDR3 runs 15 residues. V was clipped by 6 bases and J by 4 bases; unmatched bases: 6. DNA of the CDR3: TGTGCCAGCATTCCGGGACTAGCGGATTACAATGAGCAGTTCTTC. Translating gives CASIPGLADYNEQFF.

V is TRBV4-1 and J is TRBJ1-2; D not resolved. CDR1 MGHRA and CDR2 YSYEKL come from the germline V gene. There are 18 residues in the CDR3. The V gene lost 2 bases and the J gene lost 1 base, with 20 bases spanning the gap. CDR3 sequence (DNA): TGCGCCAGCAGCCAATTTTGGTTGGGAAGGGCCAGTAACTATGGCTACACCTTC. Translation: CASSQFWLGRASNYGYTF.